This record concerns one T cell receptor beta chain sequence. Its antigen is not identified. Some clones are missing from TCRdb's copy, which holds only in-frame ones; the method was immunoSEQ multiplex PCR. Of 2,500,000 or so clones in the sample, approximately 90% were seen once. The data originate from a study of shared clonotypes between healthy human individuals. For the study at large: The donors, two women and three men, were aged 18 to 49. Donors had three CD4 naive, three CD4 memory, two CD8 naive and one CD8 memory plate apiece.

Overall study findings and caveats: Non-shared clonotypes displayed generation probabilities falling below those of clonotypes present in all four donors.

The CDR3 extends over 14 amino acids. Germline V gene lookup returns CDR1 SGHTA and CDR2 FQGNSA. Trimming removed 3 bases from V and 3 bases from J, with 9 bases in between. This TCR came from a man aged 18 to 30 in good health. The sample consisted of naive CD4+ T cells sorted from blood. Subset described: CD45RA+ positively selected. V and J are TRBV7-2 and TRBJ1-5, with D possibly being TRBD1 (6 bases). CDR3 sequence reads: CASSFGQINQPQHF. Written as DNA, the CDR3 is TGTGCCAGCAGCTTTGGACAGATCAATCAGCCCCAGCATTTT.